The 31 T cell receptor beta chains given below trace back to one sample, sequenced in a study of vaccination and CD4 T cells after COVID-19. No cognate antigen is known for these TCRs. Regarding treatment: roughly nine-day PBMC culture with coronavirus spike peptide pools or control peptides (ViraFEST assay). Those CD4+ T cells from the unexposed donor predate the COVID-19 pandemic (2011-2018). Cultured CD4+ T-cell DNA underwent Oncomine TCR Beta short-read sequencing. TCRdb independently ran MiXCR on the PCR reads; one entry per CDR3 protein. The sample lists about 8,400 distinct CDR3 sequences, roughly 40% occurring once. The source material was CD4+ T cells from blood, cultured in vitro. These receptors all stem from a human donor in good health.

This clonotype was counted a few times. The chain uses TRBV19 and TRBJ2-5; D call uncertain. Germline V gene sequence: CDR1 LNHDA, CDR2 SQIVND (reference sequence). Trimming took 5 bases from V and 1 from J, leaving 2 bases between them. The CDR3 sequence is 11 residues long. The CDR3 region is CASSVQETQYF. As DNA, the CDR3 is TGTGCCAGTAGTGTCCAAGAGACCCAGTACTTC.

CDR3 bases: TGCAGTGTCTCAGCTCGAGCGGGGACTGGCGAGCAGTACTTC. Translation: CSVSARAGTGEQYF. V and J are TRBV20-1 and TRBJ2-7; 7 bases fit TRBD2. The CDR3 is 14 residues long. Germline trimming cut 7 bases from V and 6 bases from J; bases unmatched to any gene: 15. Germline-derived CDR1 and CDR2 are DFQATT and SNEGSKA (reference sequence).

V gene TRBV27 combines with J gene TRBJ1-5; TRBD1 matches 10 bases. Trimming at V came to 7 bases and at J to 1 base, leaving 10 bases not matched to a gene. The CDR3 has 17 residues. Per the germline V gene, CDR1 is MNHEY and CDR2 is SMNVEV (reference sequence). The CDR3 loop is CASKGQGQGTSNQPQHF. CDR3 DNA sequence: TGTGCCAGCAAAGGTCAGGGACAGGGGACGAGCAATCAGCCCCAGCATTTT.

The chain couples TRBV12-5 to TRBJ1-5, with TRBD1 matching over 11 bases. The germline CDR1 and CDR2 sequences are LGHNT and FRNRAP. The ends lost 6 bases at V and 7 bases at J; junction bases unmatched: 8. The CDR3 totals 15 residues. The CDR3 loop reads CASGQDRGRGQPQHF. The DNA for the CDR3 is TGTGCTAGTGGCCAGGACAGGGGGCGCGGACAGCCCCAGCATTTT. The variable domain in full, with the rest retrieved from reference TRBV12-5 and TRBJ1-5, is DARVTQTPRHKVTEMGQEVTMRCQPILGHNTVFWYRQTMMQGLELLAYFRNRAPLDDSGMPKDRFSAEMPDATLATLKIQPSEPRDSAVYFCASGQDRGRGQPQHFGDGTRLSIL.

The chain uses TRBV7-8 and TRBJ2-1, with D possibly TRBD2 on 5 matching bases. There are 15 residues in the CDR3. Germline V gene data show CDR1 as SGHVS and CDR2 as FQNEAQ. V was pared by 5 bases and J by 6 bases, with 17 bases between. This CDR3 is CASSVDSYSTNEQFF. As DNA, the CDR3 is TGTGCCAGCAGCGTGGACTCCTACAGCACCAATGAGCAGTTCTTC.

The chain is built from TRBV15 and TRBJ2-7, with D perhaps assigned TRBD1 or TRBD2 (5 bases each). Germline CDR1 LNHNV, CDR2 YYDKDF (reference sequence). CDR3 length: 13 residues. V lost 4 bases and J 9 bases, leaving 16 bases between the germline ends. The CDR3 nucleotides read TGTGCCACCAGCACTGGGACCGCCCTCGGGCAGTACTTC. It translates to CATSTGTALGQYF.

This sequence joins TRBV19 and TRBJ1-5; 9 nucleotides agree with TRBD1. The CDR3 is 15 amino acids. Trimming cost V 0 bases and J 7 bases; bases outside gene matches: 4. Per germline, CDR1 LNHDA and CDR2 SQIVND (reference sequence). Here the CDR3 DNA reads TGTGCCAGTAGTATAGAGGGGACAGGGACCCAGCCCCAGCATTTT. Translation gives CASSIEGTGTQPQHF.

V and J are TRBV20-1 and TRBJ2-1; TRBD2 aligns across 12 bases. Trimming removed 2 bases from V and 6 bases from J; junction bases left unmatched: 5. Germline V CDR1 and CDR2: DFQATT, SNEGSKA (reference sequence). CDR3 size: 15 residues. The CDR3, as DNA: TGCAGTGCTAGACACGGACTAGCGGGACTCAATGAGCAGTTCTTC. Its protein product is CSARHGLAGLNEQFF.

The CDR3 here is CSAHSMGGVNTEAFF. CDR3 in DNA: TGCAGTGCTCACTCGATGGGGGGTGTGAACACTGAAGCTTTCTTT. The chain has TRBV20-1 and TRBJ1-1; a weak D match, TRBD1 (5 bases). CDR3 length: 15 residues. Germline values: CDR1 DFQATT, CDR2 SNEGSKA (reference sequence). Deletions cut 5 bases from V and 0 bases from J, with 16 bases between.

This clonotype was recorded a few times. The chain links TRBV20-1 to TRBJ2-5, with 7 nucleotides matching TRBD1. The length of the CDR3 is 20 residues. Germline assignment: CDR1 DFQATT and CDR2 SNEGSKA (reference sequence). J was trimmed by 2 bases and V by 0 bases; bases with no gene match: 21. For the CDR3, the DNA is TGCAGTGCTAGAGATTTGGGGACGATGGACAGGTTTGACAAGCAAGAGACCCAGTACTTC. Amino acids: CSARDLGTMDRFDKQETQYF.

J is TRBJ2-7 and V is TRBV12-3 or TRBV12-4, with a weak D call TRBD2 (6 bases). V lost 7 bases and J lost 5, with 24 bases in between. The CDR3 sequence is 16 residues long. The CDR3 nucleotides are TGTGCCAGCACACCAACAAGACTAGTTACTGCCCACGAGCAGTACTTC. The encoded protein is CASTPTRLVTAHEQYF.

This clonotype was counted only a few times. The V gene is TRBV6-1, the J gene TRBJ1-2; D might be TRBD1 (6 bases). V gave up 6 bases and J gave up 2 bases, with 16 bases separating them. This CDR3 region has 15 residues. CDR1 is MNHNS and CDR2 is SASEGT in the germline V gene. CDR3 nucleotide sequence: TGTGCCAGCAGGACTCCTCTCGGGGGCAACTATGGCTACACCTTC. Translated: CASRTPLGGNYGYTF.

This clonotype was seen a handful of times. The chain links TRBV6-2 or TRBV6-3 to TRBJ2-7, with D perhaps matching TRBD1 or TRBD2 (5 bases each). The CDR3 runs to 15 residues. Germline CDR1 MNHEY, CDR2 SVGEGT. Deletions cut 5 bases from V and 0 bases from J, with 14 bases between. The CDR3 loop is CASSRGGSSSYEQYF. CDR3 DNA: TGTGCCAGCAGTCGTGGGGGTAGTAGCTCCTACGAGCAGTACTTC.

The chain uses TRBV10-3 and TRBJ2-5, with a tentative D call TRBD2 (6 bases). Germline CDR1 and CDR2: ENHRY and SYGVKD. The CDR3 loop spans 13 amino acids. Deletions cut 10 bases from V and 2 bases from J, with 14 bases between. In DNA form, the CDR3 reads TGTGCCACTGCGGGACTCCTACAAGAGACCCAGTACTTC. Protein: CATAGLLQETQYF.

The CDR3 sequence is CASSKRPGQEYEQYF. CDR3 coding DNA: TGTGCCAGCAGCAAACGTCCGGGACAGGAGTACGAGCAGTACTTC. The chain is built from TRBV6-1 and TRBJ2-7; 8 bases map to TRBD1. V was clipped by 6 bases and J by 4 bases; unmatched bases: 11. The CDR3 runs 15 residues. Germline-derived CDR1 and CDR2 are MNHNS and SASEGT.

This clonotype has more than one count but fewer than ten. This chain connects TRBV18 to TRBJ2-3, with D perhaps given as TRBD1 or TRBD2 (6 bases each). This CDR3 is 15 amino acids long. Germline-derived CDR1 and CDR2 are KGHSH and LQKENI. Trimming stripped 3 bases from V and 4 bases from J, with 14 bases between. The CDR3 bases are TGTGCCAGCTCACCCGGGGGCGCGTTCGCAGATACGCAGTATTTT. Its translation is CASSPGGAFADTQYF.

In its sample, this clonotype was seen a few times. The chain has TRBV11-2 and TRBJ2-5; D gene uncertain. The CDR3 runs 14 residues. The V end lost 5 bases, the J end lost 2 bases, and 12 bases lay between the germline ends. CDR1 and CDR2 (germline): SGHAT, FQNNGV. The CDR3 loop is CASSPPYSQETQYF. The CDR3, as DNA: TGTGCCAGCAGCCCCCCCTACAGTCAAGAGACCCAGTACTTC.

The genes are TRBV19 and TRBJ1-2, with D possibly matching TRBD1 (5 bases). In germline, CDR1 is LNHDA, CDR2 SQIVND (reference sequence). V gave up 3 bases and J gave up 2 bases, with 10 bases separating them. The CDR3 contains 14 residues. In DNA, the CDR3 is TGTGCCAGTAGTATGGCGGGGCTCAACTATGGCTACACCTTC. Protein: CASSMAGLNYGYTF.

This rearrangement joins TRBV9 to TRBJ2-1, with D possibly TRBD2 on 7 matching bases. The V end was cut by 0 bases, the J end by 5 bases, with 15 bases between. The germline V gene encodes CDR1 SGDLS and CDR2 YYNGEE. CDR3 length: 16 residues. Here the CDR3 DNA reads TGTGCCAGCAGCGTAGTGGGCGGGGGCGGGCACAATGAGCAGTTCTTC. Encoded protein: CASSVVGGGGHNEQFF.

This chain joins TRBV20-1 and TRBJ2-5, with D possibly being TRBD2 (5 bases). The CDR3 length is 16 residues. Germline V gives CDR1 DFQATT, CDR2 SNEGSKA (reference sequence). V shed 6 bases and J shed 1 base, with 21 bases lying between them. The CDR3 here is CSAPGPAVSLQETQYF. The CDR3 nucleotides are TGCAGTGCCCCCGGTCCAGCGGTGAGCCTCCAAGAGACCCAGTACTTC.

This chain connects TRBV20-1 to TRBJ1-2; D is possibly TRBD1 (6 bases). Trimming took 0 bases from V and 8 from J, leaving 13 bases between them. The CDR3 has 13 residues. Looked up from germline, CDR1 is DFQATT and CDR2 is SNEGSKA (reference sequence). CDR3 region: CSARDAQGRGYTF. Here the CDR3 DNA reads TGCAGTGCTAGAGATGCACAGGGCCGGGGCTACACCTTC.

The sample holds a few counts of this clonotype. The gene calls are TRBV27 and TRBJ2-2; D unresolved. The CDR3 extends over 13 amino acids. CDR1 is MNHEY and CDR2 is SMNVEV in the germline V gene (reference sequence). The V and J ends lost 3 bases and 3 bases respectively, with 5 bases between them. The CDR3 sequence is CASSFMDTGELFF. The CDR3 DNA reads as TGTGCCAGCAGTTTCATGGACACCGGGGAGCTGTTTTTT.

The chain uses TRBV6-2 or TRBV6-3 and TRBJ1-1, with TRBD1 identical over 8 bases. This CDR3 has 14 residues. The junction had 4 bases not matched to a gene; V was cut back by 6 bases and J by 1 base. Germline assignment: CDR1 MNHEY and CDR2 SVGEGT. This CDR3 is CASRKQGENTEAFF. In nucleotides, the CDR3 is TGTGCCAGCAGAAAACAGGGGGAGAACACTGAAGCTTTCTTT.

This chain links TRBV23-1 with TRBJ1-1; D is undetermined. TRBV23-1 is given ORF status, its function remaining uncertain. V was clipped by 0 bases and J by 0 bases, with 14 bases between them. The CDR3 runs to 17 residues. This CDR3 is CASSQSIDRSMNTEAFF. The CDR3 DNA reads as TGCGCCAGCAGTCAATCTATTGACCGGAGCATGAACACTGAAGCTTTCTTT.

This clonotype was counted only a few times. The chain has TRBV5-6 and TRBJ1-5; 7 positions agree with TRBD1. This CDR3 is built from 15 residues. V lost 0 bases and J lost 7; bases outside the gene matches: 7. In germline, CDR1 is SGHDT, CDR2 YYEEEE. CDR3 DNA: TGTGCCAGCAGCTTGGGGAGGGGGCGCCGGCAGCCCCAGCATTTT. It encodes CASSLGRGRRQPQHF.

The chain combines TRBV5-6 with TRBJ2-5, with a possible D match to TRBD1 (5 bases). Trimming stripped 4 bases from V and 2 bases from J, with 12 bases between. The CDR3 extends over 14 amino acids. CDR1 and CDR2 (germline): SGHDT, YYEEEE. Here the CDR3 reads CASSVVSGQETQYF. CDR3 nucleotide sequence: TGTGCCAGCAGCGTCGTATCAGGGCAAGAGACCCAGTACTTC.

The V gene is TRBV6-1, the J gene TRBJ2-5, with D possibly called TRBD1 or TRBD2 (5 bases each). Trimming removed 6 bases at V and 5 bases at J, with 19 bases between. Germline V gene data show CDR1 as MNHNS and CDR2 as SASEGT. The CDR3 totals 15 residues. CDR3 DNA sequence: TGTGCCAGCAGCCGCCCCCCTCAGGGCGGGGAGACCCAGTACTTC. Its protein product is CASSRPPQGGETQYF.

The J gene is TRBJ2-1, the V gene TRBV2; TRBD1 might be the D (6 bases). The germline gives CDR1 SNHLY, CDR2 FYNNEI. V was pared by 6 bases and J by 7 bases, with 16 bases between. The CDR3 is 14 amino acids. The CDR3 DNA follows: TGTGCCAGCAGCCGGGACACGGTATCGAATGAGCAGTTCTTC. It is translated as CASSRDTVSNEQFF.

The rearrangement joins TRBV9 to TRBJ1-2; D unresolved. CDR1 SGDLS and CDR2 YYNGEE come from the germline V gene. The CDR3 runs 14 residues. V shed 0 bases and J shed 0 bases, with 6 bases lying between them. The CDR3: CASSVDTSNYGYTF. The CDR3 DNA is TGTGCCAGCAGCGTAGACACGTCTAACTATGGCTACACCTTC.

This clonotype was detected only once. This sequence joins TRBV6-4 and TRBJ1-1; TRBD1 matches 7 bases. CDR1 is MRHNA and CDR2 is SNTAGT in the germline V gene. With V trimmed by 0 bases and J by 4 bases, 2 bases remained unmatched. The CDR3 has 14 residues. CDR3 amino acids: CASSDSDRATEAFF. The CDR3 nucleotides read TGTGCCAGCAGTGACTCCGACAGGGCCACTGAAGCTTTCTTT.

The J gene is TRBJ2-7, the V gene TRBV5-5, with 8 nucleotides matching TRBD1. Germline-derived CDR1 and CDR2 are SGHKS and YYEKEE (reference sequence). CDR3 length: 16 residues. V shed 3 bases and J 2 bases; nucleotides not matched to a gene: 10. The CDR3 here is CASSSYPRDRTYEQYF. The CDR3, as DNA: TGTGCCAGCAGCTCATACCCCCGGGACAGGACCTACGAGCAGTACTTC.